This T cell receptor beta chain was found in a study of cytomegalovirus exposure and HLA in healthy donors. Study-level background: Previous work identified around 120 million unique TCR beta sequences from approximately 190 million T cells.

PCR involved 60 Vbeta and 13 Jbeta primers. Assay: immunoSEQ multiplex PCR; the TCRdb copy retains only in-frame clones and omits some. This table holds just over 95,000 clones, more than 65% found once. Likely unrecorded immune exposures existed in these nominally healthy donors. This clone was detected once. Material: PBMCs. The TCR sequence derives from a human donor in good health.

The CDR3 DNA reads as TGTGCCAGCAGTTTACAGGGCACCCCTGACGGCTACACCTTC. Residues: CASSLQGTPDGYTF. This rearrangement joins TRBV27 to TRBJ1-2, with a weak D call TRBD1 (5 bases). This CDR3 contains 14 residues. The germline V gene encodes CDR1 MNHEY and CDR2 SMNVEV (reference sequence). The V gene lost 2 bases and the J gene lost 8 bases, with 15 bases spanning the gap.